This TCR beta chain was recorded in a study of T cell repertoires in cytomegalovirus infection. Study details: Shared public TCR beta signatures pointed to both CMV infection and a matching HLA type. Findings and caveats of the study: In two of eight donors, the top clonotype was HLA-C-restricted CMV-specific.

Germline V gene data show CDR1 as SEHNR and CDR2 as FQNEAQ (reference sequence). V lost 6 bases to trimming and J lost 9 bases, with 8 bases between them. This CDR3 is 11 amino acids long. TCRdb fed the reads into MiXCR, producing one record per CDR3 protein. The profile shows 750,000 to 950,000 distinct CDR3 sequences, just under 30% of them singletons. On this clonotype: Its antigen remains unknown.

The sample was cultured CD8+ T cells from PBMCs, taken from culture after CMV antigen stimulation. The chain employs TRBV7-9 and TRBJ2-2, with D perhaps being TRBD1 or TRBD2 (5 bases each). This clonotype was obtained from a human donor in good health (CMV status not recorded). Some clones in this sample may be carry-over from other donors' samples. The CDR3 sequence: CASREGWELFF. CDR3 nucleotides: TGTGCCAGCAGAGAGGGGTGGGAGCTGTTTTTT.